This T cell receptor beta chain is from a study of OX40 agonist ivuxolimab in advanced cancers. Study information: Patients enrolled in dose escalation were diagnosed with hepatocellular carcinoma, melanoma, renal cell or head and neck cancer. Prior anti-PD-1, anti-PD-L1 or anti-CTLA-4 therapy did not bar entry, and approximately 40% had some. Study-level findings and limits: Averaging showed that CD8+ T cells had more expanded clones than CD4+ did.

A word on this clone: The antigen remains unidentified.

Repertoires were generated with immunoSEQ multiplex PCR, while TCRdb's copy carries only in-frame clones and drops some. The table shows around 76,000 clones, with about nine tenths occurring only once. This sequence was found in an adult with an advanced solid tumor such as melanoma, head and neck, liver or kidney cancer. Sequencing was performed on CD4+ or CD8+ T cells sorted from blood, taken in a trial of the OX40 agonist ivuxolimab.

The DNA for the CDR3 is TGTGCCTGGAATGCCGGGACAGGGAGCTACAATGAGCAGTTCTTC. Its translation: CAWNAGTGSYNEQFF. This rearrangement joins TRBV30 to TRBJ2-1, with TRBD1 matching 9 bases. The CDR3 is made up of 15 amino acids. V shed 4 bases, J shed 3 bases, and the junction held 7 bases outside the gene matches. CDR1 is GTSNPN and CDR2 is SVGIG in the germline V gene (reference sequence).